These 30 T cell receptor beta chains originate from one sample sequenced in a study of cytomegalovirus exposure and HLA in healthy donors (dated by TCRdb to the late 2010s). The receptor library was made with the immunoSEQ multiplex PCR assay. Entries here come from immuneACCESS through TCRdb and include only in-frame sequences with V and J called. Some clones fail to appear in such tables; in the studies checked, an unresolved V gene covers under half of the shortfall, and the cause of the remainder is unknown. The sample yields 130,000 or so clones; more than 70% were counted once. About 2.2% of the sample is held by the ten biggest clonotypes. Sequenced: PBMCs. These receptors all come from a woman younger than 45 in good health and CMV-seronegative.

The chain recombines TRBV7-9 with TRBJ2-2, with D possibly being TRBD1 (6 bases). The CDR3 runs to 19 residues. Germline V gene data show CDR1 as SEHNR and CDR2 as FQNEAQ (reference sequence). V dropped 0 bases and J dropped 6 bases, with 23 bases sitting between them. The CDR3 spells CASSLAGHHTAYSSGELFF. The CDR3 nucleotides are TGTGCCAGCAGCTTAGCGGGACATCATACGGCATACTCCTCCGGGGAGCTGTTTTTT. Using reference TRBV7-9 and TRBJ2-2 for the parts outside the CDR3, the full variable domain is DTGVSQNPRHKITKRGQNVTFRCDPISEHNRLYWYRQTLGQGPEFLTYFQNEAQLEKSRLLSDRFSAERPKGSFSTLEIQRTEQGDSAMYLCASSLAGHHTAYSSGELFFGEGSRLTVL.

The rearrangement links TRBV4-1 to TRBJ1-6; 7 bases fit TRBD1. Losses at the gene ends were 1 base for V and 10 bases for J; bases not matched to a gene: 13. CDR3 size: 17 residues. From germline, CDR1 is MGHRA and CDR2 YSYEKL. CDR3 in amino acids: CASSQVPPGTVQSPLHF. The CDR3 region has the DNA TGCGCCAGCAGCCAAGTCCCGCCCGGGACAGTTCAATCACCCCTCCACTTT.

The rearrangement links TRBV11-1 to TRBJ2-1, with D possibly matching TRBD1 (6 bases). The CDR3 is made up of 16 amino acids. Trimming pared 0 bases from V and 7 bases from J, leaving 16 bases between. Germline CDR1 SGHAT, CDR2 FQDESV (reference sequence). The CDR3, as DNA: TGTGCCAGCAGCTTAGCCCGACAGGAATCTTGGAATGAGCAGTTCTTC. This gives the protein CASSLARQESWNEQFF.

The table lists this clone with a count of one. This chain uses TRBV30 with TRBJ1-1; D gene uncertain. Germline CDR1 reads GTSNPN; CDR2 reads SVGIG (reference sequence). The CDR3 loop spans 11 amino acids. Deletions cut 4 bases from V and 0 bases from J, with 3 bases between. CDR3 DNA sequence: TGTGCCTGGAACATGAACACTGAAGCTTTCTTT. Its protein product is CAWNMNTEAFF. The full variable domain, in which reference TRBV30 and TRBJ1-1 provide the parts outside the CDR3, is SQTIHQWPATLVQPVGSPLSLECTVEGTSNPNLYWYRQAAGRGLQLLFYSVGIGQISSEVPQNLSASRPQDRQFILSSKKLLLSDSGFYLCAWNMNTEAFFGQGTRLTVV.

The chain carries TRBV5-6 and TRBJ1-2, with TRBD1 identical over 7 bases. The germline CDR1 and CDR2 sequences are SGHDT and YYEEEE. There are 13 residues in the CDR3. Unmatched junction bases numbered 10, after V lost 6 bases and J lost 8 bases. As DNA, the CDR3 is TGTGCCAGCACCGTGGACAGGCTTTGGGGCTACACCTTC. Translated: CASTVDRLWGYTF.

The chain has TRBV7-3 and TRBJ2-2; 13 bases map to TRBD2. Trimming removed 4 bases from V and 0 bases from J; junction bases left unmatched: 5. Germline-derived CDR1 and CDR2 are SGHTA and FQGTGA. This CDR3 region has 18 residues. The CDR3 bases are TGTGCCAGCAGCTCATGGACTAGCGGGGGCACGAACACCGGGGAGCTGTTTTTT. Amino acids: CASSSWTSGGTNTGELFF.

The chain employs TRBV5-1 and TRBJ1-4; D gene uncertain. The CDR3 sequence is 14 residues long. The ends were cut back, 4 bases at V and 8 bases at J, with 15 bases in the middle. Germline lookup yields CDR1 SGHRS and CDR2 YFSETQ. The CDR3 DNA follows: TGCGCCAGCAGCCCGGGCCCTAGGGAGGAAAAACTGTTTTTT. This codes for CASSPGPREEKLFF.

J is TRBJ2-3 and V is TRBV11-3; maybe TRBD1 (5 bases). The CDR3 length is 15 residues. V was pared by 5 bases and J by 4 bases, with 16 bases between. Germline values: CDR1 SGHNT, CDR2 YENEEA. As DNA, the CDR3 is TGTGCCAGCAGCCGTAGGCAGGGTGGGGCAGATACGCAGTATTTT. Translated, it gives CASSRRQGGADTQYF.

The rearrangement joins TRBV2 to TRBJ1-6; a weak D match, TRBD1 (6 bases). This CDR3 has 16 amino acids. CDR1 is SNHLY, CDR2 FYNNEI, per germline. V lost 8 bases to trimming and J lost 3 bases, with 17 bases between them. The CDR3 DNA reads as TGTGCCAGCGGACCGGCGGCAGGGGACTATAATTCACCCCTCCACTTT. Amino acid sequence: CASGPAAGDYNSPLHF.

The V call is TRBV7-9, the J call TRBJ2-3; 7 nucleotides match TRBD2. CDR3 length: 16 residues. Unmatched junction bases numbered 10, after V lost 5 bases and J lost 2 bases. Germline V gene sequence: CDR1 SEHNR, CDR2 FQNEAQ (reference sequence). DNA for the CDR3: TGTGCCAGCAGCCGAGTGGGCGGGGGATCCACAGATACGCAGTATTTT. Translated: CASSRVGGGSTDTQYF.

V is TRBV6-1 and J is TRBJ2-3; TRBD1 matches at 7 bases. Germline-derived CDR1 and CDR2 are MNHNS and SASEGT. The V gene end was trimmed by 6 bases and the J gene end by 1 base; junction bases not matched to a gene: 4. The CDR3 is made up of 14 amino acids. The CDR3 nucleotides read TGTGCCAGCAGGCAAGGACAGGGCACAGATACGCAGTATTTT. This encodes CASRQGQGTDTQYF.

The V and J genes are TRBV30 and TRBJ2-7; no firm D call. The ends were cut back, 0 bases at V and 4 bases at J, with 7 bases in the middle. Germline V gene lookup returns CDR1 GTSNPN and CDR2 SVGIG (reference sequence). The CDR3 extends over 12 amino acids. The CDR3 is CAWSVSLYEQYF. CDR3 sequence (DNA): TGTGCCTGGAGTGTTAGTCTGTACGAGCAGTACTTC.

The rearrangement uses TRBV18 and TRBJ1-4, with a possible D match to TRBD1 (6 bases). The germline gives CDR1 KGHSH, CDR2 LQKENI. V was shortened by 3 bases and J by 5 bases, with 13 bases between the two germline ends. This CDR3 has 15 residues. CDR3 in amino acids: CASSPFGQSNEKLFF. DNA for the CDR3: TGTGCCAGCTCACCTTTTGGACAGTCCAATGAAAAACTGTTTTTT. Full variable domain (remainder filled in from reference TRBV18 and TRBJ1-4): NAGVMQNPRHLVRRRGQEARLRCSPMKGHSHVYWYRQLPEEGLKFMVYLQKENIIDESGMPKERFSAEFPKEGPSILRIQQVVRGDSAAYFCASSPFGQSNEKLFFGSGTQLSVL.

CDR3 in amino acids: CAFLTGGGSPLHF. The CDR3 nucleotides read TGTGCCTTTTTGACAGGGGGAGGATCACCCCTCCACTTT. The genes are TRBV30 and TRBJ1-6, with 9 bases aligning to TRBD1. Germline V gene data show CDR1 as GTSNPN and CDR2 as SVGIG (reference sequence). The CDR3 is 13 amino acids. J gave up 10 bases and V 7 bases, and 8 bases lay outside the gene matches.

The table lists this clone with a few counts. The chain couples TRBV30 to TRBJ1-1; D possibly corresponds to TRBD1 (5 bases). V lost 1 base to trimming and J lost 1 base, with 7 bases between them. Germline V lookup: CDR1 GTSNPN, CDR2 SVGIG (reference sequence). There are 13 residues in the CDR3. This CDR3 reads CAWSDQGNTEAFF. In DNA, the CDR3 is TGTGCCTGGAGTGACCAGGGGAACACTGAAGCTTTCTTT. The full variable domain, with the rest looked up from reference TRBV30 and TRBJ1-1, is SQTIHQWPATLVQPVGSPLSLECTVEGTSNPNLYWYRQAAGRGLQLLFYSVGIGQISSEVPQNLSASRPQDRQFILSSKKLLLSDSGFYLCAWSDQGNTEAFFGQGTRLTVV.

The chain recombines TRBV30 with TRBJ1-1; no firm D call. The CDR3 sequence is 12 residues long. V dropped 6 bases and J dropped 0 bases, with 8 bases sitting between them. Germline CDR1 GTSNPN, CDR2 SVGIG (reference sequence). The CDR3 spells CACGLLNTEAFF. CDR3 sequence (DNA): TGTGCCTGCGGACTATTGAACACTGAAGCTTTCTTT.

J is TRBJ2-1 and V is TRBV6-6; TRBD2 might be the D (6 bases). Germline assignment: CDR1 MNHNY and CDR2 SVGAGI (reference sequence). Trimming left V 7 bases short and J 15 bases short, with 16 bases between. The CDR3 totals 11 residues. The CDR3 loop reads CASTEPGLAFF. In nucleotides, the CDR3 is TGTGCCAGCACTGAACCGGGACTCGCGTTCTTC.

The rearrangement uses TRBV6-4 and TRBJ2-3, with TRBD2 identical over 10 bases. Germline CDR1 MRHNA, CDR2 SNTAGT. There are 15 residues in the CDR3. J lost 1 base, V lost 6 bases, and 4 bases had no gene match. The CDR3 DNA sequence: TGTGCCAGCAGCCTTACTAGCGGGGGCACAGATACGCAGTATTTT. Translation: CASSLTSGGTDTQYF.

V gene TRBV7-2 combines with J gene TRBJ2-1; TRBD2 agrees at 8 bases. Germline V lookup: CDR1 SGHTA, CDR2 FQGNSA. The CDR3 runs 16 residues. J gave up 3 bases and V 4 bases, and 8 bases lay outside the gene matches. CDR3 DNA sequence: TGTGCCAGCAGCTACGTCGGCCGGGGGGGCTACAATGAGCAGTTCTTC. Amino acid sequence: CASSYVGRGGYNEQFF.

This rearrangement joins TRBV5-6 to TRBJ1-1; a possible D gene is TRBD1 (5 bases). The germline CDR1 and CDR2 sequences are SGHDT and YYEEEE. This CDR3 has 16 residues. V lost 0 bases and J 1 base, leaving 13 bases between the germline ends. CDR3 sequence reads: CASSLGLGLSNTEAFF. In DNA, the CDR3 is TGTGCCAGCAGCTTGGGGCTGGGGCTATCGAACACTGAAGCTTTCTTT.

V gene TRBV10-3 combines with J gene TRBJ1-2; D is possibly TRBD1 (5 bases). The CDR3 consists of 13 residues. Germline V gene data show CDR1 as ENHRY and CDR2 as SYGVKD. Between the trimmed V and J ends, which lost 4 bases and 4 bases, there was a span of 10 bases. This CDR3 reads CAISAVGGYGYTF. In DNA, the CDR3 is TGTGCCATCAGTGCCGTGGGGGGCTATGGCTACACCTTC.

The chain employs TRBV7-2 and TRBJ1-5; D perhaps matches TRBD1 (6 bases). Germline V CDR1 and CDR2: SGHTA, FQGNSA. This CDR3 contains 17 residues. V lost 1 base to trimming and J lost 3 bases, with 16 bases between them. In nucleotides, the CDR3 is TGTGCCAGCAGCTTAGGACAGGTCTGGGAGTTCAATCAGCCCCAGCATTTT. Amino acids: CASSLGQVWEFNQPQHF.

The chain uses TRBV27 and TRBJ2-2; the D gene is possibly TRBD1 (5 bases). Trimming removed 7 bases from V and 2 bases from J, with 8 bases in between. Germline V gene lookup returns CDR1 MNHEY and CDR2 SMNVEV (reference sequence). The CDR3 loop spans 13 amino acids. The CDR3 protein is CASTGINTGELFF. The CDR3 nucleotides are TGTGCCAGCACAGGGATCAACACCGGGGAGCTGTTTTTT.

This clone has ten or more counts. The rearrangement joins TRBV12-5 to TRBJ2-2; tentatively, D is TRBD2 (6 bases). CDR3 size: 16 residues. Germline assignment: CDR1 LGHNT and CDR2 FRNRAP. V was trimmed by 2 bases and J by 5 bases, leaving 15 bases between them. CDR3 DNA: TGTGCTAGTGGTTTGTCAATGGGGGGATATACCGGGGAGCTGTTTTTT. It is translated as CASGLSMGGYTGELFF.

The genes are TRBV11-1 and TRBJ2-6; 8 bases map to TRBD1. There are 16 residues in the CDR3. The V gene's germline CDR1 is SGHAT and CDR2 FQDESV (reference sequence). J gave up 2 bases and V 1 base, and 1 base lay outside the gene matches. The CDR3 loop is CASSLGTGTGANVLTF. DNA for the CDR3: TGTGCCAGCAGCTTAGGGACAGGGACTGGGGCCAACGTCCTGACTTTC.

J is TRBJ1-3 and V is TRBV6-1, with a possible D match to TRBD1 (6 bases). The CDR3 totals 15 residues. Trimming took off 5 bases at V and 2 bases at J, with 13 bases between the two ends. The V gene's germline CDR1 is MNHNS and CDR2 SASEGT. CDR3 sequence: CASSSRTVPGNTIYF. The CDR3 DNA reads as TGTGCCAGCAGTTCGCGGACAGTCCCTGGAAACACCATATATTTT.

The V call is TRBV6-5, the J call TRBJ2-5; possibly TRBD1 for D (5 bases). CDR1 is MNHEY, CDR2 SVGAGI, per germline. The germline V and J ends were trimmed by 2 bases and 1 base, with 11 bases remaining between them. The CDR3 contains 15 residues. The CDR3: CASSYATGVQETQYF. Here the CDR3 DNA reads TGTGCCAGCAGTTACGCCACAGGCGTCCAAGAGACCCAGTACTTC.

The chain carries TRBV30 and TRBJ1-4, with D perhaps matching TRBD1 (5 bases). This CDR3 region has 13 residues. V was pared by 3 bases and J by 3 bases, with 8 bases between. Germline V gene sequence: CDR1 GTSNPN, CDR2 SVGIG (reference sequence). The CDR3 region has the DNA TGTGCCTGGAGGCGACAGCCTAATGAAAAACTGTTTTTT. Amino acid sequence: CAWRRQPNEKLFF.

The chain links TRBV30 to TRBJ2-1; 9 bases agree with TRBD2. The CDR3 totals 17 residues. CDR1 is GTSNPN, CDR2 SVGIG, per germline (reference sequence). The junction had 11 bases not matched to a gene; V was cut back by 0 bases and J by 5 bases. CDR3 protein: CAWSVLRASGVHNEQFF. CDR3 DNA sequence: TGTGCCTGGAGTGTACTCAGGGCTAGCGGGGTCCACAATGAGCAGTTCTTC.

The CDR3 region has the DNA TGCGCCAGCAGCCCGACAAGTTCAGGGGGCTACGAGCAGTACTTC. Protein: CASSPTSSGGYEQYF. The rearrangement joins TRBV4-3 to TRBJ2-7, with 7 bases aligning to TRBD1. This CDR3 is 15 amino acids long. Trimming at V came to 4 bases and at J to 3 bases, leaving 9 bases not matched to a gene. Looked up from germline, CDR1 is LGHNA and CDR2 is YSLEER.